This T cell receptor beta chain was captured in a study of Siglec-9 on CD8 T cells in melanoma. On this clone itself: Its target is unknown.

Regarding the study as a whole: An effector memory CD8+ subset marked by Siglec-9 reportedly appeared to gather in melanoma.

TCRdb's copy holds only in-frame clones and misses some; the assay was immunoSEQ multiplex PCR. The data show about 36,000 clones, with about 86% seen just once and around 1.8% held by the top ten. The specimen sequenced was Siglec-9- CD8+ T cells sorted from blood. This clonotype was obtained from a human donor in good health.

In DNA form, the CDR3 reads TGTGCCTGGAGTGTCAATAATTTGCCAAACGGGGAGCTGTTTTTT. Translating gives CAWSVNNLPNGELFF. The chain joins TRBV30 to TRBJ2-2, with unresolved D. CDR1 and CDR2 from the germline V gene are GTSNPN and SVGIG (reference sequence). Trimming pared 0 bases from V and 7 bases from J, leaving 15 bases between. The CDR3 has 15 amino acids. Using reference TRBV30 and TRBJ2-2 for the parts outside the CDR3, the full variable domain is SQTIHQWPATLVQPVGSPLSLECTVEGTSNPNLYWYRQAAGRGLQLLFYSVGIGQISSEVPQNLSASRPQDRQFILSSKKLLLSDSGFYLCAWSVNNLPNGELFFGEGSRLTVL.